This T cell receptor beta chain appears in the sequencing data of a study of CD8+CD57+ T cells in acquired aplastic anemia. Overall study context: Recorded DNA amounts for sorted CD4+ and CD8+ cells had an average of approximately 3 ug.

Trimming cost V 11 bases and J 14 bases, with 25 bases left between them. This CDR3 is built from 14 residues. Germline lookup yields CDR1 SEHNR and CDR2 FQNEAQ (reference sequence). Both TCR beta VDJ combination and CDR3 sequence profiling were carried out. Genomic DNA was the template for this profiling. TCRdb analysed the reads with MiXCR anew, one entry per CDR3 protein. The data hold fewer than 300,000 distinct CDR3 sequences, with approximately 80% observed a single time. Worth noting for this clonotype: Its cognate antigen is unknown.

Study-wide findings and caveats: The number of CD8+ CDR3 sequences shared by patients and controls was about 30.

The patients chosen for sequencing had shown expansion of CD8+CD57+ cells (detected by flow cytometry). Patients had not yet gotten any therapy when their blood was taken for sampling. The TCR comes from a human donor with aplastic anemia. The material sequenced was sorted CD4+, CD8+, or CD8+CD57+ T cells (not recorded which) from PBMCs. This chain links TRBV7-9 with TRBJ1-6; no clear D gene. CDR3 loop: CAYEVAAYKETLHF. The CDR3, as DNA: TGTGCCTACGAGGTAGCTGCGTATAAAGAGACCCTCCACTTT.